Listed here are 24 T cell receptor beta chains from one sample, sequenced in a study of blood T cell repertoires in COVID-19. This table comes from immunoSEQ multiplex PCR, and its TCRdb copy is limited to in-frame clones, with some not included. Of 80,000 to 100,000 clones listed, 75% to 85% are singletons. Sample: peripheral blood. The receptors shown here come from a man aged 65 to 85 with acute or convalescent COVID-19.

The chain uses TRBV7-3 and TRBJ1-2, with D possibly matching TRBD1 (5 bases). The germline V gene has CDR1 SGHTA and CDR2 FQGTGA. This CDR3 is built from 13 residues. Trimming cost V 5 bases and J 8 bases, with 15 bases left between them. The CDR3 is CASSETGLKGYTF. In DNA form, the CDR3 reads TGTGCCAGCAGCGAAACAGGACTAAAAGGCTACACCTTC. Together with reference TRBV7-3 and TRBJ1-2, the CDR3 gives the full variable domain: GAGVSQTPSNKVTEKGKYVELRCDPISGHTALYWYRQSLGQGPEFLIYFQGTGAADDSGLPNDRFFAVRPEGSVSTLKIQRTERGDSAVYLCASSETGLKGYTFGSGTRLTVV.

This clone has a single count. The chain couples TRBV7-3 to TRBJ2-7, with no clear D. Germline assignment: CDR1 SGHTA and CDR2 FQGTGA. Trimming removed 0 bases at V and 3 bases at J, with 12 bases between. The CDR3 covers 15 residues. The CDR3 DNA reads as TGTGCCAGCAGCTTAACTCCGGGTACCGGCTACGAGCAGTACTTC. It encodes CASSLTPGTGYEQYF. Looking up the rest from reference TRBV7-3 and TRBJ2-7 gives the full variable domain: GAGVSQTPSNKVTEKGKYVELRCDPISGHTALYWYRQSLGQGPEFLIYFQGTGAADDSGLPNDRFFAVRPEGSVSTLKIQRTERGDSAVYLCASSLTPGTGYEQYFGPGTRLTVT.

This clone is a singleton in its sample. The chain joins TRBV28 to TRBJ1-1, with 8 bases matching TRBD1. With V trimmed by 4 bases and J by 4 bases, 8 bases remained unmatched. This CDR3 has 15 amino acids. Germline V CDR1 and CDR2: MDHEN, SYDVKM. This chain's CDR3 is CASSSPTGGLTEAFF. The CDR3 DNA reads TGTGCCAGCAGTTCACCCACAGGGGGTCTCACTGAAGCTTTCTTT.

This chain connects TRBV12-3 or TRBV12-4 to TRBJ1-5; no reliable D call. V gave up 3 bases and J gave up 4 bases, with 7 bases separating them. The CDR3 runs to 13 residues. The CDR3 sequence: CASSFIDNQPQHF. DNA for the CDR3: TGTGCCAGCAGTTTCATAGATAATCAGCCCCAGCATTTT.

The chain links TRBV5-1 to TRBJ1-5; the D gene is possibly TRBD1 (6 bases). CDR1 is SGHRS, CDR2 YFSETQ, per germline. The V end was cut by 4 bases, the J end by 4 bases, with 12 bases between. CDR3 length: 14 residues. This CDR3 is CASSPDSRNQPQHF. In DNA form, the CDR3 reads TGCGCCAGCAGCCCGGACAGCCGGAATCAGCCCCAGCATTTT.

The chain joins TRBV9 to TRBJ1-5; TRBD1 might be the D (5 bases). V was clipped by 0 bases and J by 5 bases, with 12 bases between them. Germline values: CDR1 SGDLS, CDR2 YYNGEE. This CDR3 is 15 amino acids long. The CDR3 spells CASSVGPGGDQPQHF. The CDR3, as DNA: TGTGCCAGCAGCGTAGGTCCCGGGGGGGATCAGCCCCAGCATTTT. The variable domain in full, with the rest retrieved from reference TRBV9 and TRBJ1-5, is DSGVTQTPKHLITATGQRVTLRCSPRSGDLSVYWYQQSLDQGLQFLIQYYNGEERAKGNILERFSAQQFPDLHSELNLSSLELGDSALYFCASSVGPGGDQPQHFGDGTRLSIL.

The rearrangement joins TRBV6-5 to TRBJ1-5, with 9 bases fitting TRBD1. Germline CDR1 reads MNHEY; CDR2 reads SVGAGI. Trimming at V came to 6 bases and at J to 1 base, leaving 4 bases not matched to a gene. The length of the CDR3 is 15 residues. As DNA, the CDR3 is TGTGCCAGCAGGTTGGGACAGGGAAGCAATCAGCCCCAGCATTTT. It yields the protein CASRLGQGSNQPQHF.

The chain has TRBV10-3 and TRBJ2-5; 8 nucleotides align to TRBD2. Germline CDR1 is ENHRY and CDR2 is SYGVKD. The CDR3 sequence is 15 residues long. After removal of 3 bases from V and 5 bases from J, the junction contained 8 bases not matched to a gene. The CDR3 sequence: CAISDPAGVKETQYF. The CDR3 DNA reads TGTGCCATCAGTGACCCAGCGGGAGTGAAGGAGACCCAGTACTTC.

CDR3 coding DNA: TGTGCCAGCAGCTTGCTGGATACGCAGTATTTT. Its protein product is CASSLLDTQYF. This chain connects TRBV5-8 to TRBJ2-3, with D hard to call. Per germline, CDR1 SGHTS and CDR2 YDEGEE. Trimming removed 1 base from V and 6 bases from J, with 3 bases in between. The CDR3 has 11 amino acids.

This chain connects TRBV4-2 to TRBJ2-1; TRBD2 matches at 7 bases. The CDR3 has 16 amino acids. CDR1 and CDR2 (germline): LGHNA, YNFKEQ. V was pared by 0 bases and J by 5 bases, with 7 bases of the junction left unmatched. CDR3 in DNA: TGTGCCAGCAGCCAAGACCCTAGCGGAATTAACAATGAGCAGTTCTTC. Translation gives CASSQDPSGINNEQFF.

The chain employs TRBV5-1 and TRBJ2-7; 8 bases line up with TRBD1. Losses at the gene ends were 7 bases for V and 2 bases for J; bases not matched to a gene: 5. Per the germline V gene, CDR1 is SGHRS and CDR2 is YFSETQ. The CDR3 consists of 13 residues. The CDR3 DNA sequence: TGCGCCAGCGGACTACAGGGGGCCTACGAGCAGTACTTC. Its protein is CASGLQGAYEQYF. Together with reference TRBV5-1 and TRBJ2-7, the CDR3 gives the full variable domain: KAGVTQTPRYLIKTRGQQVTLSCSPISGHRSVSWYQQTPGQGLQFLFEYFSETQRNKGNFPGRFSGRQFSNSRSEMNVSTLELGDSALYLCASGLQGAYEQYFGPGTRLTVT.

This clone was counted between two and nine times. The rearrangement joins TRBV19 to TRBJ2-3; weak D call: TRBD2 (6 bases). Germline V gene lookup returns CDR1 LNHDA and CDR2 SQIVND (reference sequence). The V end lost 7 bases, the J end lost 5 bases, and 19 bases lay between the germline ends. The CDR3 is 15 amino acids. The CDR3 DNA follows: TGTGCCAGTACCCCCCTGGGGGGTCGCGGAGATACGCAGTATTTT. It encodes CASTPLGGRGDTQYF.

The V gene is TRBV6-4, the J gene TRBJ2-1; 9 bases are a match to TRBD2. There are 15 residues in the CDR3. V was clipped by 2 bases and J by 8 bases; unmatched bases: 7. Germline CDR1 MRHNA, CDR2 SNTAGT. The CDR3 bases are TGTGCCAGCAGTGACACCCCCGGGACTAGCCATGAGCAGTTCTTC. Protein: CASSDTPGTSHEQFF.

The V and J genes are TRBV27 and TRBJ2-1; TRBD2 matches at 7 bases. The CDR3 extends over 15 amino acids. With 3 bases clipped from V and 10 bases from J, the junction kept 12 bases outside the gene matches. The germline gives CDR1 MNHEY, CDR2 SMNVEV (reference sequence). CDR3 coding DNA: TGTGCCAGCAGTTTTGGACTAGTCGGGTCGAACGAGCAGTTCTTC. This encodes CASSFGLVGSNEQFF.

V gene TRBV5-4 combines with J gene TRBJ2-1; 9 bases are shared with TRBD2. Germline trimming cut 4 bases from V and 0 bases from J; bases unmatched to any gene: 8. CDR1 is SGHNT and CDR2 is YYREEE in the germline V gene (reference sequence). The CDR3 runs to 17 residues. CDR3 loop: CASSPLTTSGSYNEQFF. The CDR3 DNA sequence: TGTGCCAGCAGCCCACTTACGACTAGCGGCTCCTACAATGAGCAGTTCTTC.

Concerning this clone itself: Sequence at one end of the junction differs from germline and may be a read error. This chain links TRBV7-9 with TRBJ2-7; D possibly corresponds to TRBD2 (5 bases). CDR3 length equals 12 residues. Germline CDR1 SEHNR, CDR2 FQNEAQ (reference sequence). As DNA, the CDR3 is TGTGCTAGCAGCGGCAGTTACTACGAGCAGTACTTC. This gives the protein CASSGSYYEQYF.

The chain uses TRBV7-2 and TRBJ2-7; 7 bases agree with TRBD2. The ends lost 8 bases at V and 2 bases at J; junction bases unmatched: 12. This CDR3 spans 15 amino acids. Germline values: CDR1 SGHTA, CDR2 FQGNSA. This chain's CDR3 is CASQGRAPSPYEQYF. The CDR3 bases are TGTGCCAGCCAAGGGAGGGCTCCTTCCCCCTACGAGCAGTACTTC.

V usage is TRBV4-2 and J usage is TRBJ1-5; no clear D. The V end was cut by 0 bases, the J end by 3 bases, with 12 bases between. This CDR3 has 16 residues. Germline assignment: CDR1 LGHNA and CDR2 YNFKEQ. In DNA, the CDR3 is TGTGCCAGCAGCCAAGATGCGGGGATGAACAATCAGCCCCAGCATTTT. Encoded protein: CASSQDAGMNNQPQHF.

In nucleotides, the CDR3 is TGCAGCGTTGATCTGTTCCGGGGAAATGAGCAGTTCTTC. Amino acids: CSVDLFRGNEQFF. V is TRBV29-1 and J is TRBJ2-1, with D possibly matching TRBD2 (5 bases). The V gene's germline CDR1 is SQVTM and CDR2 ANQGSEA. CDR3 size: 13 residues. Trimming removed 3 bases at V and 7 bases at J, with 13 bases between.

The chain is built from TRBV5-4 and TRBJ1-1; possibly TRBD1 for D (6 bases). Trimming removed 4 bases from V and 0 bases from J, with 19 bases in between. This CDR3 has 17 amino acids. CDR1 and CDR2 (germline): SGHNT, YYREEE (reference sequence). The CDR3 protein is CASSTRTVTRLNTEAFF. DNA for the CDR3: TGTGCCAGCAGCACCAGGACAGTAACGAGGCTGAACACTGAAGCTTTCTTT.

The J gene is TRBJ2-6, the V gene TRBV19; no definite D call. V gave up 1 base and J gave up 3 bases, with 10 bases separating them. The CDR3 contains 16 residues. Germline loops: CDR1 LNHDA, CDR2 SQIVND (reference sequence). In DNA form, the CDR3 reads TGTGCCAGTAGTATAGCCGGGTCTGGTGGGGCCAACGTCCTGACTTTC. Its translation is CASSIAGSGGANVLTF.

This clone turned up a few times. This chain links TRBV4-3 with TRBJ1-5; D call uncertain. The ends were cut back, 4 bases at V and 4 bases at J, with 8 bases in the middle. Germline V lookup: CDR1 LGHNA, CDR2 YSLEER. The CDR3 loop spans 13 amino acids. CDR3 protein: CASSPTHNQPQHF. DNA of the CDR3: TGCGCCAGCAGCCCGACACATAATCAGCCCCAGCATTTT.

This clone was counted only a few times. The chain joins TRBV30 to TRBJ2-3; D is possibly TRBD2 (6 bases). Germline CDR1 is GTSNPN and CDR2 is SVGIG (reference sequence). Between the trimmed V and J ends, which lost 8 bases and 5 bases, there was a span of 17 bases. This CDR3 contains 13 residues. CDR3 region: CATARRERDTQYF. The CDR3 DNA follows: TGTGCCACAGCCAGGAGGGAGAGAGATACGCAGTATTTT.

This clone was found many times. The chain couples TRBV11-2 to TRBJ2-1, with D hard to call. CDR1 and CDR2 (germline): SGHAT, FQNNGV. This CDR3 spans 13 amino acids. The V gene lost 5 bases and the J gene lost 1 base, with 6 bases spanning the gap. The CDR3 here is CASSPSSYNEQFF. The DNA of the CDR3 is TGTGCCAGCAGCCCCAGTTCCTACAATGAGCAGTTCTTC.